A single sample is the source of the 9 T cell receptor beta chains below, sequenced in a study of shared clonotypes between healthy human individuals. The method was immunoSEQ multiplex PCR; TCRdb's version includes in-frame clones alone and lacks a portion of them. The table records approximately 2,300,000 clones, approximately 90% of them present only once. Sequenced sample: naive CD4+ T cells from PBMCs. The subset here: CD45RA+ positively selected. The receptors were sampled from a man aged 18 to 29 in good health. Some clones in this sample may be carry-over from other donors' samples.

This chain joins TRBV5-4 and TRBJ2-2, with 9 nucleotides matching TRBD2. CDR3 length: 18 residues. Trimming took 9 bases from V and 6 from J; bases not matched to a gene: 21. CDR1 SGHNT and CDR2 YYREEE come from the germline V gene (reference sequence). The CDR3 bases are TGTGCCACGAAAACCAGGGACCAGGGTCTAGCGGGACCCGGGGAGCTGTTTTTT. It codes for CATKTRDQGLAGPGELFF.

This clone was detected once. The chain links TRBV27 to TRBJ1-4; D is unresolved. This CDR3 spans 16 amino acids. CDR1 and CDR2 (germline): MNHEY, SMNVEV (reference sequence). V lost 6 bases, J lost 8 bases, and 22 bases lay in between. The CDR3 DNA sequence: TGTGCCAGCAGGAGGGCAGGACTCGTTTTTTTCGAAAAACTGTTTTTT. This sequence encodes CASRRAGLVFFEKLFF. The full variable domain, in which reference TRBV27 and TRBJ1-4 provide the parts outside the CDR3, is EAQVTQNPRYLITVTGKKLTVTCSQNMNHEYMSWYRQDPGLGLRQIYYSMNVEVTDKGDVPEGYKVSRKEKRNFPLILESPSPNQTSLYFCASRRAGLVFFEKLFFGSGTQLSVL.

This chain links TRBV25-1 with TRBJ2-3; D is possibly TRBD2 (6 bases). The CDR3 is 12 amino acids. V lost 6 bases and J lost 4, with 8 bases in between. CDR1 MGHDK and CDR2 SYGVNS come from the germline V gene. CDR3 loop: CASREGADTQYF. The CDR3 nucleotides read TGTGCCAGCAGGGAGGGAGCAGATACGCAGTATTTT.

On this clone itself: This sample includes further DNA sequences coding for the same CDR3. The CDR3 DNA is TGCGCCAGCAGCTCTGGACAGGGAAACATTCAGTACTTC. This gives the protein CASSSGQGNIQYF. J is TRBJ2-4 and V is TRBV5-1, with 8 bases matching TRBD1. This CDR3 has 13 amino acids. CDR1 and CDR2 (germline): SGHRS, YFSETQ. Losses at the gene ends were 3 bases for V and 6 bases for J; bases not matched to a gene: 2.

The chain has TRBV7-3 and TRBJ2-2; D is undetermined. This CDR3 has 13 amino acids. Per germline, CDR1 SGHTA and CDR2 FQGTGA. Deletions cut 4 bases from V and 7 bases from J, with 10 bases between. CDR3 region: CASSSTVGGELFF. CDR3 coding DNA: TGTGCCAGCAGCTCGACGGTGGGCGGGGAGCTGTTTTTT.

This rearrangement joins TRBV6-5 to TRBJ1-3, with a possible D match to TRBD1 (5 bases). Trimming pared 6 bases from V and 1 base from J, leaving 13 bases between. CDR3 length equals 15 residues. Germline values: CDR1 MNHEY, CDR2 SVGAGI. This CDR3 is CASRGRVWSGNTIYF. DNA for the CDR3: TGTGCCAGCAGAGGCAGGGTCTGGTCTGGAAACACCATATATTTT.

The table lists this clone with a count of one. This chain uses TRBV28 with TRBJ2-7; 8 positions match TRBD2. This CDR3 is 14 amino acids long. From germline, CDR1 is MDHEN and CDR2 SYDVKM. The V gene end was trimmed by 4 bases and the J gene end by 4 bases; junction bases not matched to a gene: 6. The CDR3 nucleotides are TGTGCCAGCAGTTGGACTAGCTCTAGGTACGAGCAGTACTTC. Encoded protein: CASSWTSSRYEQYF.

This clone was detected a few times. This chain joins TRBV9 and TRBJ2-2; 10 bases agree with TRBD1. The junction had 6 bases not matched to a gene; V was cut back by 6 bases and J by 7 bases. CDR1 and CDR2 from the germline V gene are SGDLS and YYNGEE. The CDR3 totals 14 residues. This CDR3 is CASNRQGAVGELFF. The DNA of the CDR3 is TGTGCCAGCAACCGACAGGGGGCGGTCGGGGAGCTGTTTTTT. Using reference TRBV9 and TRBJ2-2 for the parts outside the CDR3, the full variable domain is DSGVTQTPKHLITATGQRVTLRCSPRSGDLSVYWYQQSLDQGLQFLIQYYNGEERAKGNILERFSAQQFPDLHSELNLSSLELGDSALYFCASNRQGAVGELFFGEGSRLTVL.

The chain couples TRBV4-2 to TRBJ2-1, with 7 positions matching TRBD2. The CDR3 contains 16 residues. With 0 bases clipped from V and 1 base from J, the junction kept 3 bases outside the gene matches. Germline V gene sequence: CDR1 LGHNA, CDR2 YNFKEQ. The CDR3 spells CASSQDGGRSYNEQFF. CDR3 coding DNA: TGTGCCAGCAGCCAAGATGGCGGGAGATCCTACAATGAGCAGTTCTTC.